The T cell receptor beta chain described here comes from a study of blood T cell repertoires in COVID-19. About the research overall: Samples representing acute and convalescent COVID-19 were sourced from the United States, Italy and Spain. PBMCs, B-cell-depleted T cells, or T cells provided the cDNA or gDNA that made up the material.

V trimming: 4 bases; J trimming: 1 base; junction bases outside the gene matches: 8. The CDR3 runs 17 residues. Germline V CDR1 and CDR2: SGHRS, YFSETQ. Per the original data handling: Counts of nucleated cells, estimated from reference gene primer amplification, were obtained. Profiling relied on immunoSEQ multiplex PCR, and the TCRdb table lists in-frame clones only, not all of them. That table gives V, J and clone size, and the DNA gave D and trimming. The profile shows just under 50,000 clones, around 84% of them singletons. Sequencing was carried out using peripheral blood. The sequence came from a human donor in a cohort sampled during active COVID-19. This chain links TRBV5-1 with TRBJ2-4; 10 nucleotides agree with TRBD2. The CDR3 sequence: CASSPEASGSAKNIQYF. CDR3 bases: TGCGCCAGCAGCCCGGAGGCTAGCGGGAGTGCCAAAAACATTCAGTACTTC.